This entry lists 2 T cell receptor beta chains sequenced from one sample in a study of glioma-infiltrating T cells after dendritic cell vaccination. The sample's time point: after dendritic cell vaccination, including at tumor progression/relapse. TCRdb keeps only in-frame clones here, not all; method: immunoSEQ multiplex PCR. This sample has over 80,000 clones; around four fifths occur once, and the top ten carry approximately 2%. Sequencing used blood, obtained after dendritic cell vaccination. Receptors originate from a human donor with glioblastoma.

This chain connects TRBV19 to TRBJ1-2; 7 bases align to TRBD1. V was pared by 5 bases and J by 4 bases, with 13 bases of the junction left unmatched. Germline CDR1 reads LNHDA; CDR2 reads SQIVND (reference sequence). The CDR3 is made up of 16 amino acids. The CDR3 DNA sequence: TGTGCCAGTAGTTCCCGGACAGGCGGAACCTTCTATGGCTACACCTTC. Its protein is CASSSRTGGTFYGYTF.

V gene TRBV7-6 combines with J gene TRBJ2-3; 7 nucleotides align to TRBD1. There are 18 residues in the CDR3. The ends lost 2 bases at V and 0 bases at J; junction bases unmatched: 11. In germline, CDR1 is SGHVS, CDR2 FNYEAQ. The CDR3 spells CASSLRAAGGQSTDTQYF. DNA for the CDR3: TGTGCCAGCAGCTTAAGGGCCGCTGGGGGACAGAGCACAGATACGCAGTATTTT. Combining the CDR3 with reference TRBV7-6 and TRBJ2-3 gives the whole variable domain GAGVSQSPRYKVTKRGQDVALRCDPISGHVSLYWYRQALGQGPEFLTYFNYEAQQDKSGLPNDRFSAERPEGSISTLTIQRTEQRDSAMYRCASSLRAAGGQSTDTQYFGPGTRLTVL.